This TCR beta chain originates from a study of T cells after yellow fever vaccination. General study points: Weaker overall, the secondary response nonetheless peaked faster (day 5 versus 15). Boosting was followed by the reappearance of most primary-vaccination clones (around 95% CD4, under 90% CD8).

In making TCR cDNA, 5'RACE template switching added a universal primer site and UMIs to it. TCRdb reprocessed the 5' RACE reads via MiXCR and lists one record per CDR3 protein. Here the sample spans around 230,000 distinct CDR3 sequences, 6.5% to 7.5% being singletons. The V gene's germline CDR1 is SGHTA and CDR2 FQGNSA. This CDR3 is built from 14 residues. Concerning this clonotype itself: Antigen specificity is unknown. A junction end diverges from the germline sequence, so it may reflect a read error.

This chain uses TRBV7-2 with TRBJ1-2; D perhaps matches TRBD1 (5 bases). Sequences were derived from CD4+ T cells sorted from PBMCs, sampled on the day of the yellow fever booster vaccination. The TCR comes from a man younger than 45 who received the YFV17D yellow fever vaccine. In DNA form, the CDR3 reads TGTGCCAACAGCTTAGGCCAGGGAGGTTATGGCTACACCTTC. Translation gives CANSLGQGGYGYTF.